These 18 T cell receptor beta chains were all obtained from the same sample, sequenced in a study of T-cell memory formation after mild COVID-19. MiXCR was run by TCRdb on the 5' RACE reads, yielding one entry per CDR3 protein. In the table there are hundreds of thousands of distinct CDR3 sequences, around 28% of which are singletons. The sequenced material came from PBMCs or a T cell subset sorted from them (not recorded which). The receptor set was obtained from an adult woman who had mild COVID-19 (a few samples of this study predate the infection). Cell type and time point are not known.

This clonotype was recorded a few times. The V gene is TRBV7-9, the J gene TRBJ2-7; 8 bases map to TRBD2. Unmatched junction bases numbered 8, after V lost 5 bases and J lost 2 bases. The CDR3 runs 15 residues. CDR1 SEHNR and CDR2 FQNEAQ come from the germline V gene (reference sequence). The CDR3 DNA reads TGTGCCAGCAGCAAGAGCGGACTAGCTGCCTACGAGCAGTACTTC. It specifies CASSKSGLAAYEQYF.

The table lists this clonotype with a few counts. The V and J genes are TRBV12-3 or TRBV12-4 and TRBJ2-3; 8 nucleotides align to TRBD1. V lost 6 bases and J lost 3; bases outside the gene matches: 5. This CDR3 has 14 residues. CDR3 nucleotide sequence: TGTGCCAGCAGCCAGGGGGCAGGAACAGATACGCAGTATTTT. Encoded protein: CASSQGAGTDTQYF.

In nucleotides, the CDR3 is TGTGCCAGCAGCCGACAGGAGAGCAATCAGCCCCAGCATTTT. Translation gives CASSRQESNQPQHF. This chain connects TRBV7-8 to TRBJ1-5; a weak D match, TRBD1 (6 bases). Trimming pared 5 bases from V and 1 base from J, leaving 9 bases between. The CDR3 runs 14 residues. Germline loops: CDR1 SGHVS, CDR2 FQNEAQ. Variable domain in full (rest from reference TRBV7-8 and TRBJ1-5): GAGVSQSPRYKVAKRGQDVALRCDPISGHVSLFWYQQALGQGPEFLTYFQNEAQLDKSGLPSDRFFAERPEGSVSTLKIQRTQQEDSAVYLCASSRQESNQPQHFGDGTRLSIL.

This clonotype was seen more than once but under ten times. This chain joins TRBV3-1 and TRBJ2-1; 13 bases fit TRBD2. Losses at the gene ends were 1 base for V and 10 bases for J; bases not matched to a gene: 7. The CDR3 runs 16 residues. The germline V gene encodes CDR1 LGHDT and CDR2 YNNKEL (reference sequence). The CDR3 loop is CASSQGTSGRLGEQFF. The CDR3 DNA reads TGTGCCAGCAGCCAAGGGACTAGCGGGAGATTAGGGGAGCAGTTCTTC.

In its sample, this clonotype was seen a few times. The chain combines TRBV24-1 with TRBJ2-2, with TRBD1 identical over 9 bases. Unmatched junction bases numbered 10, after V lost 2 bases and J lost 4 bases. This CDR3 spans 18 amino acids. Germline V lookup: CDR1 KGHDR, CDR2 SFDVKD. This CDR3 is CATSDWYGGQGLTGELFF. In DNA, the CDR3 is TGTGCCACCAGTGATTGGTACGGGGGACAGGGCCTCACCGGGGAGCTGTTTTTT.

The CDR3 sequence: CASSPPGGSEKLFF. The CDR3 DNA reads TGTGCCAGCAGCCCCCCGGGGGGTTCTGAAAAACTGTTTTTT. The V call is TRBV9, the J call TRBJ1-4; tentative D call: TRBD1 (5 bases). Germline assignment: CDR1 SGDLS and CDR2 YYNGEE. V was cut by 4 bases and J by 7 bases, with 14 bases left in between. CDR3 length: 14 amino acids.

The rearrangement links TRBV10-3 to TRBJ1-6; 7 nucleotides match TRBD1. The CDR3 has 13 residues. With V trimmed by 6 bases and J by 7 bases, 3 bases remained unmatched. Germline V gives CDR1 ENHRY, CDR2 SYGVKD. The CDR3 loop reads CAIRETGNSPLHF. For the CDR3, the DNA is TGTGCCATCAGGGAGACAGGGAATTCACCCCTCCACTTT.

This clonotype was counted only a few times. V usage is TRBV15 and J usage is TRBJ1-4; no firm D call. There are 16 residues in the CDR3. V was trimmed by 2 bases and J by 0 bases, leaving 10 bases between them. Germline V lookup: CDR1 LNHNV, CDR2 YYDKDF (reference sequence). This CDR3 reads CATSRRAPATNEKLFF. DNA for the CDR3: TGTGCCACCAGCAGACGGGCACCCGCAACTAATGAAAAACTGTTTTTT.

In this sample, this clonotype turned up a few times. The rearrangement uses TRBV7-2 and TRBJ2-3, with D perhaps given as TRBD1 or TRBD2 (5 bases each). Trimming removed 6 bases at V and 6 bases at J, with 10 bases between. Germline CDR1 and CDR2: SGHTA and FQGNSA. The CDR3 has 12 amino acids. The CDR3 loop is CASRLGEDTQYF. The CDR3 DNA reads as TGTGCCAGCAGATTGGGGGAGGATACGCAGTATTTT. The full variable domain, in which reference TRBV7-2 and TRBJ2-3 provide the parts outside the CDR3, is GAGVSQSPSNKVTEKGKDVELRCDPISGHTALYWYRQSLGQGLEFLIYFQGNSAPDKSGLPSDRFSAERTGGSVSTLTIQRTQQEDSAVYLCASRLGEDTQYFGPGTRLTVL.

The J gene is TRBJ2-3, the V gene TRBV5-4; 9 bases are a match to TRBD2. CDR3 length equals 15 residues. The germline CDR1 and CDR2 sequences are SGHNT and YYREEE (reference sequence). Losses at the gene ends were 4 bases for V and 4 bases for J; bases not matched to a gene: 7. CDR3 loop: CASSPGGTSSDTQYF. In DNA form, the CDR3 reads TGTGCCAGCAGCCCCGGGGGGACTAGCTCAGATACGCAGTATTTT. The full variable domain, with the rest looked up from reference TRBV5-4 and TRBJ2-3, is ETGVTQSPTHLIKTRGQQVTLRCSSQSGHNTVSWYQQALGQGPQFIFQYYREEENGRGNFPPRFSGLQFPNYSSELNVNALELDDSALYLCASSPGGTSSDTQYFGPGTRLTVL.

The chain has TRBV27 and TRBJ1-5, with a weak D call TRBD1 (5 bases). The V and J ends lost 2 bases and 5 bases respectively, with 10 bases between them. CDR1 and CDR2 (germline): MNHEY, SMNVEV (reference sequence). This CDR3 region has 14 residues. The DNA for the CDR3 is TGTGCCAGCAGTTTAGCTAGGGGCCATCAGCCCCAGCATTTT. Protein product: CASSLARGHQPQHF.

The chain joins TRBV11-2 to TRBJ2-5; D possibly corresponds to TRBD1 (6 bases). Germline V lookup: CDR1 SGHAT, CDR2 FQNNGV. The CDR3 is 14 residues long. Deletions cut 1 base from V and 4 bases from J, with 10 bases between. CDR3: CASSLVRGLETQYF. The DNA for the CDR3 is TGTGCCAGCAGCTTAGTTAGGGGGTTAGAGACCCAGTACTTC.

This clonotype appeared a few times. This chain uses TRBV11-2 with TRBJ1-3, with D uncertain. The CDR3 spans 14 residues. From germline, CDR1 is SGHAT and CDR2 FQNNGV. Trimming cost V 3 bases and J 3 bases, with 9 bases left between them. CDR3 DNA: TGTGCCAGCAGCTTTCTGGGGATTGGAAACACCATATATTTT. It is translated as CASSFLGIGNTIYF.

In its sample, this clonotype was seen a few times. The V call is TRBV7-6, the J call TRBJ1-2, with D uncertain. V was cut by 2 bases and J by 7 bases, with 14 bases left in between. Germline V gives CDR1 SGHVS, CDR2 FNYEAQ. The CDR3 extends over 14 amino acids. CDR3 sequence reads: CASSLMQSAGGYTF. The CDR3 nucleotides are TGTGCCAGCAGCTTAATGCAAAGCGCGGGTGGCTACACCTTC.

The table lists this clonotype with a few counts. The gene calls are TRBV11-2 and TRBJ1-1; D not resolved. The CDR3 runs 13 residues. V was trimmed by 3 bases and J by 8 bases, leaving 13 bases between them. Germline CDR1 is SGHAT and CDR2 is FQNNGV. The CDR3 DNA sequence: TGTGCCAGCAGCTTGCTGGGCGTGGGGGAAGCTTTCTTT. It translates to CASSLLGVGEAFF.

This clonotype was observed a few times. The rearrangement uses TRBV5-1 and TRBJ1-3; D remains ambiguous. V was clipped by 1 base and J by 0 bases, with 5 bases between them. CDR1 and CDR2 from the germline V gene are SGHRS and YFSETQ. This CDR3 comprises 14 residues. This CDR3 reads CASSLLVSGNTIYF. In DNA form, the CDR3 reads TGCGCCAGCAGCTTGCTGGTCTCTGGAAACACCATATATTTT.

The chain employs TRBV12-3 or TRBV12-4 and TRBJ2-3; 8 nucleotides line up with TRBD2. There are 15 residues in the CDR3. Germline trimming cut 5 bases from V and 4 bases from J; bases unmatched to any gene: 8. The CDR3 loop is CASSIGTSLSDTQYF. CDR3 in DNA: TGTGCCAGCAGTATCGGGACTAGTCTCTCAGATACGCAGTATTTT.

This chain uses TRBV3-1 with TRBJ2-1; 10 nucleotides agree with TRBD2. This CDR3 region has 15 residues. Unmatched junction bases numbered 4, after V lost 5 bases and J lost 3 bases. The germline gives CDR1 LGHDT, CDR2 YNNKEL (reference sequence). The CDR3 DNA sequence: TGTGCCAGCAGCTCACTAGCGGGAATCTACAATGAGCAGTTCTTC. Amino acid sequence: CASSSLAGIYNEQFF.